The clone carrying this TCR beta chain was seen only a few times. The table came from immunoSEQ multiplex PCR; TCRdb's copy has only in-frame clones and leaves some out. The sample includes hundreds of thousands of clones, 85% to 90% of them seen just once. Participants were aged roughly 18 to 100 years from some 24 US areas. Grouping used clinical history reported by participants in a survey and questionnaire. This record belongs to a study of blood T cell repertoires in COVID-19. About the study: Samples of COVID-19 (acute and convalescent) were obtained from the United States, Italy and Spain.

Germline CDR1 and CDR2: SGHRS and YFSETQ. V gave up 1 base and J gave up 2 bases, with 9 bases separating them. The CDR3 has 14 amino acids. The clonotype was recovered from a young woman with acute COVID-19. V and J are TRBV5-1 and TRBJ1-2; unclear D gene. The sequenced material came from PBMCs or T cells enriched from blood (not recorded which). The CDR3 region is CASSLRYGNYGYTF. The CDR3 nucleotides are TGCGCCAGCAGCTTGAGGTACGGGAACTATGGCTACACCTTC.